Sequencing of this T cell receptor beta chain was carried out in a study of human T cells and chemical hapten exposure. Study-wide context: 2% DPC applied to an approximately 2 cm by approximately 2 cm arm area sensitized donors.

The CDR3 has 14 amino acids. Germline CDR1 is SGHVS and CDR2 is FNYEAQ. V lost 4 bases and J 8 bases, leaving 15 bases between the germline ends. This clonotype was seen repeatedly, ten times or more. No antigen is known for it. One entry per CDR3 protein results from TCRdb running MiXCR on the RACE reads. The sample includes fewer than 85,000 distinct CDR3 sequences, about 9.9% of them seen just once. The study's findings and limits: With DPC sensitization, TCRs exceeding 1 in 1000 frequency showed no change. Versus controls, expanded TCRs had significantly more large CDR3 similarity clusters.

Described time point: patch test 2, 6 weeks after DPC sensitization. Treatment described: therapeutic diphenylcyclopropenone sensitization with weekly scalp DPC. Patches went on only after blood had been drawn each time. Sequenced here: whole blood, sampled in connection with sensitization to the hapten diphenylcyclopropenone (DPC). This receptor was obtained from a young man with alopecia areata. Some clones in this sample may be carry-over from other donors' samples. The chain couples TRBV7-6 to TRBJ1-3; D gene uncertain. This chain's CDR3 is CASSSWEYADTIYF. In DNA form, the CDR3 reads TGTGCCAGCAGCTCCTGGGAATACGCAGACACCATATATTTT.